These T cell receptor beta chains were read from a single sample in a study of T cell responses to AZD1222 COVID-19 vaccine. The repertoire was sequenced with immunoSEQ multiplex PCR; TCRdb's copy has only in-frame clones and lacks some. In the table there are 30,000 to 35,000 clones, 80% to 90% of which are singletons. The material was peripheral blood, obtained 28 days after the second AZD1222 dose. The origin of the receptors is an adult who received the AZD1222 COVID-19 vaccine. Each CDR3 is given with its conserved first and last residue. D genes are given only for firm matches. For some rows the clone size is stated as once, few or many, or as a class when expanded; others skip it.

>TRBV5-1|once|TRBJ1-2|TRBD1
CASSPAGQGAMGYGYTF
TGCGCCAGCAGCCCGGCGGGACAGGGGGCTATGGGCTATGGCTACACCTTC
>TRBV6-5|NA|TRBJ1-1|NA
CASILDGAEAFF
TGTGCCAGCATTTTAGATGGGGCTGAAGCTTTCTTT
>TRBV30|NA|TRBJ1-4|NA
CAWSLNEKLFF
TGTGCCTGGAGTTTGAATGAAAAACTGTTTTTT
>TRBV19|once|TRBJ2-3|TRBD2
CASSNSGNADTQYF
TGTGCCAGTAGTAATAGCGGGAACGCAGATACGCAGTATTTT
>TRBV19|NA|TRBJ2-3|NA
CASSARTGPTSDTQYF
TGTGCCAGTAGTGCGAGGACGGGTCCCACATCGGATACGCAGTATTTT
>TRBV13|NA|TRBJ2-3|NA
CASSFAGVRGTDTQYF
TGTGCCAGCAGCTTCGCAGGGGTTAGGGGCACAGATACGCAGTATTTT
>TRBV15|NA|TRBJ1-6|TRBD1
CATSIGDRTNSPLHF
TGTGCCACCAGCATTGGGGACAGGACAAATTCACCCCTCCACTTT
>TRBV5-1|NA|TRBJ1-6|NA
CASSRAGGNSPLHF
TGCGCCAGCTCGCGGGCGGGGGGGAATTCACCCCTCCACTTT
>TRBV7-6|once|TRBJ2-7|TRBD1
CASSSSGTAEQYF
TGTGCCAGCAGCTCCTCTGGGACAGCCGAGCAGTACTTC
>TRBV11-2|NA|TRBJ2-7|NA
CASSHPSSYEQYF
TGTGCCAGCAGCCACCCAAGCTCCTACGAGCAGTACTTC
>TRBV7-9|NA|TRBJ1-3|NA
CASSGIGNTIYF
TGTGCCAGCAGTGGGATTGGAAACACCATATATTTT
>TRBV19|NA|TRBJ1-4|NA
CASSKVQQAWEKLFF
TGTGCCAGTAGTAAAGTCCAACAGGCTTGGGAAAAACTGTTTTTT
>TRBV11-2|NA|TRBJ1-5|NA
CASSRGINQPQHF
TGTGCCAGCAGCAGGGGGATCAATCAGCCCCAGCATTTT
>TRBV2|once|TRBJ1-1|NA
CASRQGTEAFF
TGTGCCAGCAGGCAGGGGACTGAAGCTTTCTTT
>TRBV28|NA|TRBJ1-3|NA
CASTARTNLLSGNTIYF
TGTGCCAGCACCGCCCGGACAAATTTACTCTCTGGAAACACCATATATTTT
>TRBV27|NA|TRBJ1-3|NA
CASKPGSEPGNTIYF
TGTGCCAGCAAACCCGGGAGCGAGCCTGGAAACACCATATATTTT
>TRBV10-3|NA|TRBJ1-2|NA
CAISGQGRSLYGYTF
TGTGCCATCAGTGGGCAAGGACGGAGTCTCTATGGCTACACCTTC
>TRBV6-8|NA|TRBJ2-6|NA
CASIHSHALTKSANVLTF
TGTGCCAGCATACATAGTCACGCTCTAACAAAGTCGGCCAACGTCCTGACTTTC
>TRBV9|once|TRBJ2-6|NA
CASRLSASSGANVLTF
TGTGCCAGTAGACTATCAGCCTCCTCTGGGGCCAACGTCCTGACTTTC
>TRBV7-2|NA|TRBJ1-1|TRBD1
CASSLVRTGGGEAFF
TGTGCCAGCAGCTTAGTCAGGACAGGGGGGGGTGAAGCTTTCTTT
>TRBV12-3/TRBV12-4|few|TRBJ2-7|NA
CASSWPAGEQYF
TGTGCCAGCAGTTGGCCAGCGGGCGAGCAGTACTTC
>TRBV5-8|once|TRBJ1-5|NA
CASSAVRYQPQHF
TGTGCCAGCAGCGCCGTCCGGTATCAGCCCCAGCATTTT
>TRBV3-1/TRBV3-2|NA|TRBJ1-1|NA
CASSQIAGRANTEAFF
TGTGCCAGCAGCCAAATAGCCGGACGGGCGAACACTGAAGCTTTCTTT
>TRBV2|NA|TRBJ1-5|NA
CASSPSSYNQPQHF
TGTGCCAGCAGTCCCTCCAGTTACAATCAGCCCCAGCATTTT
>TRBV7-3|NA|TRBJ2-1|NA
CASSLSASAFLGNEQFF
TGTGCCAGCAGCTTATCAGCCTCAGCCTTTTTGGGGAATGAGCAGTTCTTC
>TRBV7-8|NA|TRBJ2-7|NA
CASQQVGYEQYF
TGTGCCTCCCAACAAGTAGGCTACGAGCAGTACTTC
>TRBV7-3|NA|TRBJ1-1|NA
CASSSMGTTEAFF
TGTGCCAGCAGCTCAATGGGCACCACTGAAGCTTTCTTT
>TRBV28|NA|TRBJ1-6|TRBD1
CASSFYRGSYNSPLHF
TGTGCCAGCAGTTTCTACAGGGGGTCCTATAATTCACCCCTCCACTTT
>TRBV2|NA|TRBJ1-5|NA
CASTPGLNQPQHF
TGTGCCAGCACCCCGGGCCTCAATCAGCCCCAGCATTTT
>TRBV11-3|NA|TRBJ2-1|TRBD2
CASSLEAGGPYNEQFF
TGTGCCAGCAGCTTAGAGGCGGGAGGGCCTTACAATGAGCAGTTCTTC
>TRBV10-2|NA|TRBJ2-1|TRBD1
CASHEGASYNEQFF
TGCGCCAGCCACGAGGGGGCATCCTACAATGAGCAGTTCTTC
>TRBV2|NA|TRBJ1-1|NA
CASTVTMNTEAFF
TGTGCCAGCACAGTTACCATGAACACTGAAGCTTTCTTT
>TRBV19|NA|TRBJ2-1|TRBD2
CASSKLAGAYNEQFF
TGTGCCAGTAGCAAACTAGCGGGGGCTTACAATGAGCAGTTCTTC
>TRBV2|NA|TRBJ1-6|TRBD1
CASGKGQLNSPLHF
TGTGCCAGCGGCAAGGGACAGCTTAATTCACCCCTCCACTTT
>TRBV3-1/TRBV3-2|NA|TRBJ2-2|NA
CASTPHSPPGELFF
TGTGCCAGCACGCCCCATAGTCCCCCCGGGGAGCTGTTTTTT
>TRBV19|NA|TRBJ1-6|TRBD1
CASTTGGYNSPLHF
TGTGCCAGTACAACAGGGGGCTATAATTCACCCCTCCACTTT
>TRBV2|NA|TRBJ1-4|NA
CASREHSGASEKLFF
TGTGCCAGCAGGGAACACAGTGGTGCGAGTGAAAAACTGTTTTTT
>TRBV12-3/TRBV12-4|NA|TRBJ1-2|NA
CASRSDSYRGYTF
TGTGCCAGCAGATCGGACAGTTATCGGGGCTACACCTTC
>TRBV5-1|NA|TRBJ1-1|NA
CASSSQRGENTEAFF
TGCGCCAGCAGCTCCCAAAGAGGGGAGAACACTGAAGCTTTCTTT
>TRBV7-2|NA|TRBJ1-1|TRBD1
CASSPTGANTEAFF
TGTGCCAGCAGCCCTACAGGGGCGAACACTGAAGCTTTCTTT
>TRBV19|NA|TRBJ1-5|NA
CASSIGWGNQPQHF
TGTGCCAGTAGTATAGGGTGGGGCAATCAGCCCCAGCATTTT
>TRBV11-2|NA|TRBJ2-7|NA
CASRLTSYEQYF
TGTGCCAGCAGACTGACGTCCTACGAGCAGTACTTC
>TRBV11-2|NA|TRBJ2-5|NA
CASSLWGRRQETQYF
TGTGCCAGCAGCTTATGGGGGAGGAGACAGGAGACCCAGTACTTC
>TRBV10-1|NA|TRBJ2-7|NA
CASSRSSYEVGTCSYEQYF
TGCGCCAGCAGTAGGTCTAGCTACGAGGTGGGCACGTGCTCCTACGAGCAGTACTTC
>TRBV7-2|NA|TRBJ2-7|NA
CASSRGTAQTYEQYF
TGTGCCAGCAGCCGCGGGACAGCGCAGACCTACGAGCAGTACTTC